This T cell receptor (beta chain) was recovered during a study of blood T cell repertoires in COVID-19. Clinical history reported by participants formed the basis on which cohorts were assigned. Two negative PCRs, clearance, or symptom resolution had been documented for recovered Cohort 3 donors. Under the authors' procedure: Amplified reference gene primers provided the basis for estimating nucleated cell counts. Sequencing used immunoSEQ multiplex PCR; TCRdb keeps in-frame clones, though not all of them. V and J calls and clone size are copied from that table; D and trimming were computed from the DNA. The sample has about 270,000 clones, approximately 89% seen once; the top ten hold approximately 2.4%. This CDR3 spans 16 amino acids. V shed 0 bases and J shed 5 bases, with 17 bases lying between them. Germline V gene data show CDR1 as LGHNA and CDR2 as YSLEER.

This sequence was found in a woman between 18 and 30 years old who had recovered from COVID-19. The sequencing input was PBMCs or T cells enriched from blood (not recorded which). The chain uses TRBV4-3 and TRBJ2-7, with D tentatively TRBD1 (6 bases). CDR3 region: CASSQEAAGATNEQYF. CDR3 DNA sequence: TGCGCCAGCAGCCAAGAGGCGGCAGGGGCGACAAACGAGCAGTACTTC.